Sequencing of this T cell receptor beta chain was carried out in a study of cytomegalovirus exposure and HLA in healthy donors. Background on the study: Researchers previously reported finding 90 million to 120 million unique TCR beta sequences from roughly 200 million T cells. About 79 million unique TCRs from HLA-typed donors were held in an early data release. General observations from the study: Later analysis placed DRB1 highest and HLA-C lowest in TCR association rates, which differed by HLA locus. Common viral pathogens seemed, in a later analysis, to connect with several of the most significant clusters.

In the PCR, 60 Vbeta and 13 Jbeta primers were used. The data were produced by immunoSEQ multiplex PCR, yet TCRdb's version contains in-frame clones alone and is incomplete. The table shows around 170,000 clones, with less than 85% occurring only once. CDR3 length: 16 amino acids. Per germline, CDR1 SGHNT and CDR2 YYREEE (reference sequence). V was pared by 0 bases and J by 3 bases, with 5 bases of the junction left unmatched. A remark on this clone: Antigen specificity is unknown.

The sequencing input was PBMCs. The sequence derives from a man aged 35 to 55 in good health and CMV-seronegative. The chain carries TRBV5-4 and TRBJ2-3, with 9 bases fitting TRBD2. In DNA, the CDR3 is TGTGCCAGCAGCTTGGTCGCGGGAGGGATAACAGATACGCAGTATTTT. It specifies CASSLVAGGITDTQYF.